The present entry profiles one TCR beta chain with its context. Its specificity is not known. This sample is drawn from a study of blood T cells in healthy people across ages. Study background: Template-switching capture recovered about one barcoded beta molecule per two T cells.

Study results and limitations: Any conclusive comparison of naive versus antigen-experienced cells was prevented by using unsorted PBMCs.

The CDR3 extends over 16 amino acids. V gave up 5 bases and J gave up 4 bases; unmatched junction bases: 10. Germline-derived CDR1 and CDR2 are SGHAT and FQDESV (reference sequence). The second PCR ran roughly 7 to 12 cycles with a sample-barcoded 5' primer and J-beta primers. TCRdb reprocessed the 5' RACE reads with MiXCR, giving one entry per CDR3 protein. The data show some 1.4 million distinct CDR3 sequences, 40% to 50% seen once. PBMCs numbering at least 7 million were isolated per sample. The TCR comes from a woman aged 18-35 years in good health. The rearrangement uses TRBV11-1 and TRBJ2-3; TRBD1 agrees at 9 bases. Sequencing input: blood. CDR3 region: CASSRRQGGQADTQYF. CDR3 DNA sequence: TGTGCCAGCAGCCGCAGACAGGGGGGACAGGCAGATACGCAGTATTTT.